What follows describes a single T cell receptor (beta chain). It was with 60 Vbeta and 13 Jbeta primers that the PCR ran. Per the original methods: The count from a later analysis was 79 million or so unique TCR beta chains, some 11 million of them shared. Sequencing used immunoSEQ multiplex PCR; TCRdb keeps in-frame clones, though not all of them. V, J and clone size were drawn from that table, and D and trimming were deduced from the DNA. Recorded for this sample: about 150,000 clones. The sample is drawn from a study of cytomegalovirus exposure and HLA in healthy donors. This CDR3 contains 16 residues. Germline V lookup: CDR1 LGHNA, CDR2 YSLEER. V shed 4 bases, J shed 2 bases, and the junction held 7 bases outside the gene matches.

This TCR was sampled from a woman aged 45-59 years in good health and CMV-seronegative. Sequencing was carried out using PBMCs. The gene calls are TRBV4-3 and TRBJ2-2, with 7 bases identical to TRBD1. The CDR3 nucleotides are TGCGCCAGCAGCCCTTCCGGACAGGCAAACACCGGGGAGCTGTTTTTT. Translation: CASSPSGQANTGELFF.